These 9 T cell receptor beta chains were sequenced from one sample in a study of cytomegalovirus exposure and HLA in healthy donors (dated by TCRdb to about 2017). To prepare the library, the immunoSEQ multiplex PCR assay was applied. For the multiplex PCR, a mixture combining 60 forward primers for TCR Vbeta segments and 13 reverse primers for TCR Jbeta segments was used. Entries here come from immuneACCESS through TCRdb and include only in-frame sequences with V and J called. Some clones fail to appear in such tables; in the studies checked, an unresolved V gene covers under half of the shortfall, and the cause of the remainder is unknown. Recorded for this sample are under 150,000 clones; more than 60% of them occurred a single time. The ten largest clones add up to 1.5% of the sample. The sequenced material came from PBMCs. The receptors were gathered from a woman aged 18-29 years in good health and CMV-seronegative.

The chain recombines TRBV7-2 with TRBJ2-5; D ambiguous. The CDR3 length is 13 residues. V was shortened by 2 bases and J by 4 bases, with 8 bases between the two germline ends. The germline V gene encodes CDR1 SGHTA and CDR2 FQGNSA. DNA of the CDR3: TGTGCCAGCAGCTTAAAGCGCCCAGAGACCCAGTACTTC. As protein: CASSLKRPETQYF.

The genes are TRBV15 and TRBJ1-5; D may be TRBD1 (5 bases). Germline V gene data show CDR1 as LNHNV and CDR2 as YYDKDF (reference sequence). V was pared by 2 bases and J by 4 bases, with 15 bases between. The CDR3 covers 16 residues. CDR3 residues: CATSRMGRGENQPQHF. CDR3 sequence (DNA): TGTGCCACCAGCAGAATGGGACGGGGGGAAAATCAGCCCCAGCATTTT.

The genes are TRBV4-2 and TRBJ1-2; D call uncertain. V lost 0 bases and J lost 5, with 7 bases in between. Germline V gives CDR1 LGHNA, CDR2 YNFKEQ. CDR3 length equals 13 residues. In nucleotides, the CDR3 is TGTGCCAGCAGCCAAGATAGAATATATGGCTACACCTTC. Translation gives CASSQDRIYGYTF.

The sample holds one count of this clone. This sequence joins TRBV4-1 and TRBJ2-7; D gene ambiguous. Trimming left V 3 bases short and J 2 bases short, with 8 bases between. This CDR3 comprises 13 residues. Germline V CDR1 and CDR2: MGHRA, YSYEKL. The DNA of the CDR3 is TGCGCCAGCAGCCAGGGCGTACCCTACGAGCAGTACTTC. It yields the protein CASSQGVPYEQYF.

The chain carries TRBV6-1 and TRBJ2-2; 7 nucleotides align to TRBD1. This CDR3 contains 15 residues. Germline V gives CDR1 MNHNS, CDR2 SASEGT. The V segment lost 6 bases and the J segment 0 bases; nucleotides outside the gene matches: 4. This chain's CDR3 is CASSLRGSNTGELFF. In DNA, the CDR3 is TGTGCCAGCAGCCTCAGGGGGTCGAACACCGGGGAGCTGTTTTTT.

This chain joins TRBV7-9 and TRBJ2-3, with 8 bases identical to TRBD1. The CDR3 totals 16 residues. Germline V gives CDR1 SEHNR, CDR2 FQNEAQ (reference sequence). J gave up 6 bases and V 7 bases, and 15 bases lay outside the gene matches. For the CDR3, the DNA is TGTGCCAGCACCCGGGGGACAGGCCCCTCGAAGGATACGCAGTATTTT. It specifies CASTRGTGPSKDTQYF.

The chain is built from TRBV7-9 and TRBJ1-2, with D unclear. V shed 5 bases and J shed 8 bases, with 9 bases lying between them. This CDR3 has 11 residues. From germline, CDR1 is SEHNR and CDR2 FQNEAQ (reference sequence). In DNA, the CDR3 is TGTGCCAGCAGCCCACCCCGGGGCTACACCTTC. Translating gives CASSPPRGYTF.

The V call is TRBV2, the J call TRBJ2-4; D possibly corresponds to TRBD1 (5 bases). Germline CDR1 is SNHLY and CDR2 is FYNNEI. The CDR3 is 16 amino acids. Trimming removed 5 bases from V and 3 bases from J, with 17 bases in between. In DNA form, the CDR3 reads TGTGCCAGCAGTCGAGAGGCCGGACAATTCAAAAACATTCAGTACTTC. It codes for CASSREAGQFKNIQYF. The full variable domain, with the rest looked up from reference TRBV2 and TRBJ2-4, is EPEVTQTPSHQVTQMGQEVILRCVPISNHLYFYWYRQILGQKVEFLVSFYNNEISEKSEIFDDQFSVERPDGSNFTLKIRSTKLEDSAMYFCASSREAGQFKNIQYFGAGTRLSVL.

The gene calls are TRBV9 and TRBJ1-2; TRBD1 agrees at 7 bases. The length of the CDR3 is 17 residues. V was clipped by 4 bases and J by 0 bases; unmatched bases: 12. Germline V CDR1 and CDR2: SGDLS, YYNGEE. CDR3 bases: TGTGCCAGCAGCCCCCAGACAGGGTGGGGGACTAACTATGGCTACACCTTC. Its translation is CASSPQTGWGTNYGYTF.